These T cell receptor beta chains were read from a single sample in a study of molecular identifiers for immune sequencing clone quantification. TCRdb ran MiXCR on the PCR reads and lists one entry per CDR3 protein. The sample lists about 320,000 distinct CDR3 sequences, over 20% seen once, with more than 0.8% in the top ten. The source material was naive CD8+ T cells from blood, with Jurkat cell RNA spiked in. Receptor source: a human donor in good health. Some libraries in this study had Jurkat cell RNA spiked in. Both conserved end residues are part of each CDR3. Fields, in order: clone size, D gene, J gene, V gene, CDR3 protein, CDR3 DNA. The D gene is left open where the match is weak. Some rows have no size entry. The others give once, few or many, or a class for an expanded clone.

many	.	TRBJ2-7	TRBV7-9	CASSLSQGSWYEQYF	TGTGCCAGCAGCTTAAGCCAGGGTAGTTGGTACGAGCAGTACTTC
many	TRBD2	TRBJ2-3	TRBV28	CASSLFASGSTDTQYF	TGTGCCAGCAGTTTATTCGCTAGCGGAAGCACAGATACGCAGTATTTT
few	.	TRBJ2-1	TRBV6-2/TRBV6-3	CASSYMVGGRLGSYNEQFF	TGTGCCAGCAGTTATATGGTCGGGGGGCGTTTGGGGTCCTACAATGAGCAGTTCTTC
many	TRBD2	TRBJ2-1	TRBV11-2	CASSRTSGTYNEQFF	TGTGCCAGCAGCCGTACTAGCGGCACCTACAATGAGCAGTTCTTC
few	.	TRBJ2-7	TRBV11-2	CASSLVLSEQYF	TGTGCCAGCAGCTTAGTCCTATCCGAGCAGTACTTC
many	.	TRBJ1-5	TRBV19	CASSIDLGSNQPQHF	TGTGCCAGTAGTATAGACTTGGGAAGCAATCAGCCCCAGCATTTT
many	.	TRBJ1-1	TRBV7-6	CASSLIGGEAFF	TGTGCCAGCAGCTTAATTGGAGGGGAAGCTTTCTTT
.	TRBD2	TRBJ2-7	TRBV11-2	CASSLWSSGRAFYEQYF	TGTGCCAGCAGCTTATGGTCTAGCGGGAGGGCCTTCTACGAGCAGTACTTC
many	TRBD2	TRBJ2-7	TRBV5-1	CASSLGGGYEQYF	TGTGCCAGCAGCTTAGGCGGGGGCTACGAGCAGTACTTC
many	TRBD1	TRBJ1-1	TRBV28	CASSFRDRGVTEAFF	TGTGCCAGCAGTTTTCGGGACAGGGGTGTCACTGAAGCTTTCTTT
many	.	TRBJ2-5	TRBV6-5	CASSPPPAETQYF	TGTGCCAGCAGTCCCCCCCCGGCGGAGACCCAGTACTTC
.	TRBD1	TRBJ1-6	TRBV4-1	CASSTRTGDNSPLHF	TGCGCCAGCAGCACGCGGACAGGAGATAATTCACCCCTCCACTTT
many	TRBD2	TRBJ2-4	TRBV13	CASSWSGDIQYF	TGTGCCAGCAGCTGGAGCGGGGACATTCAGTACTTC
many	.	TRBJ2-5	TRBV3-1	CASSQEGQYQETQYF	TGTGCCAGCAGCCAAGAAGGACAGTACCAAGAGACCCAGTACTTC
many	.	TRBJ2-5	TRBV6-2/TRBV6-3	CASSNIGRIQETQYF	TGTGCCAGCAGTAACATCGGACGGATCCAAGAGACCCAGTACTTC
once	.	TRBJ2-7	TRBV4-3	CASSPTGIVYEQYF	TGCGCCAGCAGCCCGACCGGGATAGTCTACGAGCAGTACTTC
many	TRBD2	TRBJ2-7	TRBV11-2	CASSPLAGGTYEQYF	TGTGCCAGCAGCCCACTAGCGGGGGGCACCTACGAGCAGTACTTC
many	.	TRBJ2-7	TRBV29-1	CSGGAVAYEQYF	TGCAGCGGAGGGGCAGTGGCCTACGAGCAGTACTTC
.	.	TRBJ2-3	TRBV30	CAWDPYGGRGDTQYF	TGTGCCTGGGACCCCTATGGAGGTCGTGGAGATACGCAGTATTTT
many	.	TRBJ2-3	TRBV12-3/TRBV12-4	CASTVGSSSTDTQYF	TGTGCCAGCACCGTGGGGTCGTCTAGCACAGATACGCAGTATTTT
few	.	TRBJ1-1	TRBV19	CASSIDRPTEAFF	TGTGCCAGTAGTATCGACAGGCCCACTGAAGCTTTCTTT
many	.	TRBJ2-3	TRBV6-5	CASSVTDISTDTQYF	TGTGCCAGCAGTGTGACCGATATTAGCACAGATACGCAGTATTTT
few	.	TRBJ2-7	TRBV20-1	CSARDSSGFNIHEQYF	TGCAGTGCTAGAGATAGTTCCGGCTTCAATATCCACGAGCAGTACTTC
few	TRBD2	TRBJ2-7	TRBV4-3	CASSQVFGGASGRDFEQYF	TGCGCCAGCAGCCAAGTTTTTGGGGGAGCTAGCGGGAGGGATTTTGAGCAGTACTTC
.	TRBD2	TRBJ2-2	TRBV4-3	CASSQDSQRGNTGELFF	TGCGCCAGCAGCCAAGATAGCCAGCGGGGGAACACCGGGGAGCTGTTTTTT
many	.	TRBJ2-1	TRBV24-1	CATSGDPRDRASGNENEQFF	TGTGCCACCAGTGGGGACCCACGGGACCGCGCATCAGGAAACGAGAATGAGCAGTTCTTC
.	.	TRBJ2-5	TRBV6-2/TRBV6-3	CASRGHPGAKETQYF	TGTGCCAGCAGGGGACATCCGGGGGCAAAAGAGACCCAGTACTTC
few	TRBD1	TRBJ1-1	TRBV4-3	CASSHMTGEYEAFF	TGCGCCAGCAGCCATATGACAGGGGAATATGAAGCTTTCTTT
many	.	TRBJ2-2	TRBV27	CASSFGNPGELFF	TGTGCCAGCAGTTTTGGGAACCCCGGGGAGCTGTTTTTT
few	TRBD1	TRBJ1-1	TRBV29-1	CSGLTGVEAFF	TGCAGCGGACTGACAGGGGTTGAAGCTTTCTTT
many	.	TRBJ1-5	TRBV20-1	CSARDEVRTGQPQHF	TGCAGTGCTAGAGATGAAGTCCGGACGGGACAGCCCCAGCATTTT
many	.	TRBJ2-7	TRBV20-1	CSALRVHEQYF	TGCAGTGCTCTGAGGGTTCACGAGCAGTACTTC
.	.	TRBJ2-5	TRBV19	CASSRTESLQETQYF	TGTGCCAGTAGCAGGACCGAGAGTCTTCAAGAGACCCAGTACTTC
.	.	TRBJ2-7	TRBV14	CASSPGAGPYEQYF	TGTGCCAGCAGCCCGGGGGCCGGACCCTACGAGCAGTACTTC
few	.	TRBJ2-7	TRBV28	CASSPYEQGSDEQYF	TGTGCCAGCAGTCCCTATGAGCAGGGGAGCGACGAGCAGTACTTC